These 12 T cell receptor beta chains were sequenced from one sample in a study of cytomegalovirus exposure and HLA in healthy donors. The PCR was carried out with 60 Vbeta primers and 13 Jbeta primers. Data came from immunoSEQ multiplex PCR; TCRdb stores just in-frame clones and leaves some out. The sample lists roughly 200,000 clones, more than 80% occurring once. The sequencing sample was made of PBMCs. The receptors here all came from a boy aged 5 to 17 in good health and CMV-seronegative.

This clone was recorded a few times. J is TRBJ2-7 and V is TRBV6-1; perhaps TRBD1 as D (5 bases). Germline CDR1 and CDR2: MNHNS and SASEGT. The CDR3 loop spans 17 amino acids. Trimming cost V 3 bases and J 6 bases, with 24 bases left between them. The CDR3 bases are TGTGCCAGCAGTGACACCAGGGTACTGATGAAATTTGGCGAGCAGTACTTC. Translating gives CASSDTRVLMKFGEQYF.

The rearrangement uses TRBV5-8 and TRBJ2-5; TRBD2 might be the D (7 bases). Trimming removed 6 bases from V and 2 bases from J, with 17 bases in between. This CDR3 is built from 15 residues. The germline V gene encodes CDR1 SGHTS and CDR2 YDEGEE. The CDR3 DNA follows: TGTGCCAGCACCCCTCGGGGGGCGATTCAAGAGACCCAGTACTTC. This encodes CASTPRGAIQETQYF.

CDR3 DNA: TGCGCCAGCAGCTTGGACCTCATCGGGGATTTGGGAAACACCATATATTTT. Residues: CASSLDLIGDLGNTIYF. The chain is built from TRBV5-1 and TRBJ1-3; D is uncertain. Germline V gene data show CDR1 as SGHRS and CDR2 as YFSETQ. Trimming pared 0 bases from V and 4 bases from J, leaving 17 bases between. The CDR3 consists of 17 residues.

The CDR3 region is CASSLDRDKRKQYF. CDR3 DNA sequence: TGTGCCAGCAGTTTGGACAGGGATAAGAGGAAGCAGTACTTC. The chain combines TRBV6-5 with TRBJ2-7, with 8 bases fitting TRBD1. The V and J ends lost 4 bases and 8 bases, in that order; junction bases with no gene match: 10. The V gene's germline CDR1 is MNHEY and CDR2 SVGAGI. The CDR3 totals 14 residues.

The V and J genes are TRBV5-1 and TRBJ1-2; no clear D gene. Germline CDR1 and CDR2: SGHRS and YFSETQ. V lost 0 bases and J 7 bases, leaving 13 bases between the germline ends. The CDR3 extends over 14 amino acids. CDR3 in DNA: TGCGCCAGCAGCTTGGAAACGGGGTTCGTTGGCTACACCTTC. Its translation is CASSLETGFVGYTF.

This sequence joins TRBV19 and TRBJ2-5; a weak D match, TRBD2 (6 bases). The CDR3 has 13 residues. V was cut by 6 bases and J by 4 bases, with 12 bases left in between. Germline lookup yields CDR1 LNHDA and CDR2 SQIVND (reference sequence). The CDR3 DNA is TGTGCCAGTAGCAGGGACTTAGGAGAGACCCAGTACTTC. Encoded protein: CASSRDLGETQYF.

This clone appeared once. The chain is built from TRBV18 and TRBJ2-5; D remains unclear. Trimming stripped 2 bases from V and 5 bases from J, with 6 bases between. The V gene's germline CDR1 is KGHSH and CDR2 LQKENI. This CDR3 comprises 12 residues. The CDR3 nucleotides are TGTGCCAGCTCACCAGGTCAGGAGACCCAGTACTTC. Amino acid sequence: CASSPGQETQYF.

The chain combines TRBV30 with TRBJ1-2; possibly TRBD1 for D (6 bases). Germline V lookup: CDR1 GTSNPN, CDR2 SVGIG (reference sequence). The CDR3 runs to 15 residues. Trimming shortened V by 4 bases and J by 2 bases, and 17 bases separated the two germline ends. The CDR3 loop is CAWIHTTRGNYGYTF. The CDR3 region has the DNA TGTGCCTGGATTCACACCACCAGGGGAAACTATGGCTACACCTTC. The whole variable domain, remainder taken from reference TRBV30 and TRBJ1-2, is SQTIHQWPATLVQPVGSPLSLECTVEGTSNPNLYWYRQAAGRGLQLLFYSVGIGQISSEVPQNLSASRPQDRQFILSSKKLLLSDSGFYLCAWIHTTRGNYGYTFGSGTRLTVV.

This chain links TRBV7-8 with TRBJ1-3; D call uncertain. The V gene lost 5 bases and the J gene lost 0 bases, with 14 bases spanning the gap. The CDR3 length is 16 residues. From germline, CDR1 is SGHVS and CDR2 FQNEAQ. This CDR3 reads CASSPPGRDSGNTIYF. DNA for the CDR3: TGTGCCAGCAGCCCACCCGGACGGGACTCTGGAAACACCATATATTTT. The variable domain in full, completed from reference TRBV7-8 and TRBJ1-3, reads GAGVSQSPRYKVAKRGQDVALRCDPISGHVSLFWYQQALGQGPEFLTYFQNEAQLDKSGLPSDRFFAERPEGSVSTLKIQRTQQEDSAVYLCASSPPGRDSGNTIYFGEGSWLTVV.

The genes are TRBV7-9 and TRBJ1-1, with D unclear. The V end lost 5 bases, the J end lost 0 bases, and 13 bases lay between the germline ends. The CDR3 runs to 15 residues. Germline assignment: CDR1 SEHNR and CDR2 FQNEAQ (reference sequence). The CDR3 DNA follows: TGTGCCAGCAGCACGGAACTAAACATGAACACTGAAGCTTTCTTT. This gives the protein CASSTELNMNTEAFF.

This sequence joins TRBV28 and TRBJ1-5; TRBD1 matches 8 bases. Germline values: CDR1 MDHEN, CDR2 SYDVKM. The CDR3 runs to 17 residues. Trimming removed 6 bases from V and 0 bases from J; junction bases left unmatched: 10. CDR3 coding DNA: TGTGCCAGCAGGGACGGACAGGGTGGGTTTAGCAATCAGCCCCAGCATTTT. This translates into CASRDGQGGFSNQPQHF. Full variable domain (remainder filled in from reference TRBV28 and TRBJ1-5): DVKVTQSSRYLVKRTGEKVFLECVQDMDHENMFWYRQDPGLGLRLIYFSYDVKMKEKGDIPEGYSVSREKKERFSLILESASTNQTSMYLCASRDGQGGFSNQPQHFGDGTRLSIL.

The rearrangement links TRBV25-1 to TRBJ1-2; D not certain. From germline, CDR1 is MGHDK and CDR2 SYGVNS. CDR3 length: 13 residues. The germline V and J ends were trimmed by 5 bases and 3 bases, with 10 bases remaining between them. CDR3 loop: CASSRGNYYGYTF. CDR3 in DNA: TGTGCCAGCAGTCGGGGTAATTACTATGGCTACACCTTC.